This T cell receptor beta chain came from a study of cytomegalovirus exposure and HLA in healthy donors. Deletions cut 5 bases from V and 3 bases from J, with 5 bases between. CDR1 and CDR2 from the germline V gene are MDHEN and SYDVKM. The CDR3 has 11 residues. Primers for the PCR totalled 60 Vbeta and 13 Jbeta. Using immunoSEQ multiplex PCR, the repertoire was profiled, and TCRdb retains in-frame clones only, with some absent. Among over 150,000 clones listed, over 80% were seen once. The gene calls are TRBV28 and TRBJ2-7, with D hard to call. Sequenced material: PBMCs. This clonotype was obtained from a middle-aged man in good health and CMV-seronegative. CDR3 sequence (DNA): TGTGCCAGCAGTGTCTACTACGAGCAGTACTTC. The encoded protein is CASSVYYEQYF. The full variable domain, in which reference TRBV28 and TRBJ2-7 provide the parts outside the CDR3, is DVKVTQSSRYLVKRTGEKVFLECVQDMDHENMFWYRQDPGLGLRLIYFSYDVKMKEKGDIPEGYSVSREKKERFSLILESASTNQTSMYLCASSVYYEQYFGPGTRLTVT.